Detailed here is one T cell receptor (beta chain). This entry comes from a study of T cell responses to AZD1222 COVID-19 vaccine. Profiled with immunoSEQ multiplex PCR; TCRdb holds only in-frame clones, not every one. The sample includes about 100,000 clones, 87% of them seen just once. Germline-derived CDR1 and CDR2 are SNHLY and FYNNEI. The CDR3 covers 14 residues. The V gene lost 0 bases and the J gene lost 9 bases, with 12 bases spanning the gap. This specimen was peripheral blood, taken on day 0 of AZD1222 vaccination. The TCR sequence derives from an adult in good health. The rearrangement uses TRBV2 and TRBJ2-1, with D maybe TRBD2 (5 bases). The CDR3 bases are TGTGCCAGCAGTGAAGCGCTTCCGAGGGCTGAGCAGTTCTTC. Residues: CASSEALPRAEQFF.